This T cell receptor beta chain was sequenced for a study of beta chain features in type 1 diabetes. For the study at large: Age, gender and cell yields were alike across patients and healthy donors. Study-wide results and caveats: Type 1 diabetes patients had fewer VDJ junction insertions and more deletions.

This clone was detected a few times. Antigen unknown. Reverse transcribing all isolated RNA meant expressed TCRB transcripts were sequenced. Assay used: immunoSEQ multiplex PCR; TCRdb lists only in-frame clones, some missing. In the table there are about 360,000 clones, 10% to 15% of which are singletons. Between the trimmed V and J ends, which lost 7 bases and 5 bases, there was a span of 18 bases. Germline lookup yields CDR1 SGHDT and CDR2 YYEEEE. This CDR3 contains 14 residues. Sequenced sample: naive CD4+ T cells from blood. The chain employs TRBV5-6 and TRBJ2-5; TRBD2 might be the D (6 bases). This TCR derives from a man aged 18-30 years in good health. The CDR3 sequence is CASAGSGWRETQYF. The CDR3 bases are TGTGCCAGCGCGGGATCTGGGTGGCGCGAGACCCAGTACTTC.